The T cell receptor (beta chain) under discussion was sequenced for a study of post-analysis software for immune sequencing data. Overall study: The study covered relapsing-remitting, secondary progressive and progressive-relapsing courses of multiple sclerosis.

Study results and limitations: TRBV5-6, TRBV5-1 and TRBV20-1 belonged to a set of roughly five TRBV segments that were more frequent in patients than controls. Under F measure analysis, samples from one preparation batch co-clustered strongly. Compared with controls, patients showed significantly lower normalized Chao1 diversity.

The germline V gene has CDR1 SQVTM and CDR2 ANQGSEA. V shed 3 bases and J 9 bases; nucleotides not matched to a gene: 4. There are 11 residues in the CDR3. Built from TCR beta cDNA, the libraries had unique molecular identifiers in them. Between about 1 and 11 million T cells gave rise to around 500,000 cDNA molecules. TCRdb redid the calling of the PCR reads with MiXCR, one entry per CDR3 protein. This table holds over 150,000 distinct CDR3 sequences, 25% to 35% found once. This clonotype showed up just a few times. Its antigen remains unknown. The chain uses TRBV29-1 and TRBJ2-5; 7 nucleotides match TRBD2. What was sequenced was blood. The TCR originated in a girl aged 10-17 years with multiple sclerosis. The CDR3 here is CSVELGGAQYF. DNA for the CDR3: TGCAGCGTTGAGTTGGGGGGGGCCCAGTACTTC.